This T cell receptor beta chain came from a study of control samples from healthy donors and cancer patients. Clones were read by immunoSEQ multiplex PCR, and TCRdb kept only the in-frame ones, dropping some. The table records 100,000 or so clones, about 90% of them present only once. CDR1 is KGHDR and CDR2 is SFDVKD in the germline V gene. V was cut by 0 bases and J by 2 bases, with 6 bases left in between. There are 14 residues in the CDR3. This receptor was obtained from a woman in her late teens or twenties in good health. The sample was blood. The chain couples TRBV24-1 to TRBJ1-2, with D perhaps TRBD1 (6 bases). The CDR3: CATSDLQGNYGYTF. The CDR3 region has the DNA TGTGCCACCAGTGATTTGCAGGGGAACTATGGCTACACCTTC.